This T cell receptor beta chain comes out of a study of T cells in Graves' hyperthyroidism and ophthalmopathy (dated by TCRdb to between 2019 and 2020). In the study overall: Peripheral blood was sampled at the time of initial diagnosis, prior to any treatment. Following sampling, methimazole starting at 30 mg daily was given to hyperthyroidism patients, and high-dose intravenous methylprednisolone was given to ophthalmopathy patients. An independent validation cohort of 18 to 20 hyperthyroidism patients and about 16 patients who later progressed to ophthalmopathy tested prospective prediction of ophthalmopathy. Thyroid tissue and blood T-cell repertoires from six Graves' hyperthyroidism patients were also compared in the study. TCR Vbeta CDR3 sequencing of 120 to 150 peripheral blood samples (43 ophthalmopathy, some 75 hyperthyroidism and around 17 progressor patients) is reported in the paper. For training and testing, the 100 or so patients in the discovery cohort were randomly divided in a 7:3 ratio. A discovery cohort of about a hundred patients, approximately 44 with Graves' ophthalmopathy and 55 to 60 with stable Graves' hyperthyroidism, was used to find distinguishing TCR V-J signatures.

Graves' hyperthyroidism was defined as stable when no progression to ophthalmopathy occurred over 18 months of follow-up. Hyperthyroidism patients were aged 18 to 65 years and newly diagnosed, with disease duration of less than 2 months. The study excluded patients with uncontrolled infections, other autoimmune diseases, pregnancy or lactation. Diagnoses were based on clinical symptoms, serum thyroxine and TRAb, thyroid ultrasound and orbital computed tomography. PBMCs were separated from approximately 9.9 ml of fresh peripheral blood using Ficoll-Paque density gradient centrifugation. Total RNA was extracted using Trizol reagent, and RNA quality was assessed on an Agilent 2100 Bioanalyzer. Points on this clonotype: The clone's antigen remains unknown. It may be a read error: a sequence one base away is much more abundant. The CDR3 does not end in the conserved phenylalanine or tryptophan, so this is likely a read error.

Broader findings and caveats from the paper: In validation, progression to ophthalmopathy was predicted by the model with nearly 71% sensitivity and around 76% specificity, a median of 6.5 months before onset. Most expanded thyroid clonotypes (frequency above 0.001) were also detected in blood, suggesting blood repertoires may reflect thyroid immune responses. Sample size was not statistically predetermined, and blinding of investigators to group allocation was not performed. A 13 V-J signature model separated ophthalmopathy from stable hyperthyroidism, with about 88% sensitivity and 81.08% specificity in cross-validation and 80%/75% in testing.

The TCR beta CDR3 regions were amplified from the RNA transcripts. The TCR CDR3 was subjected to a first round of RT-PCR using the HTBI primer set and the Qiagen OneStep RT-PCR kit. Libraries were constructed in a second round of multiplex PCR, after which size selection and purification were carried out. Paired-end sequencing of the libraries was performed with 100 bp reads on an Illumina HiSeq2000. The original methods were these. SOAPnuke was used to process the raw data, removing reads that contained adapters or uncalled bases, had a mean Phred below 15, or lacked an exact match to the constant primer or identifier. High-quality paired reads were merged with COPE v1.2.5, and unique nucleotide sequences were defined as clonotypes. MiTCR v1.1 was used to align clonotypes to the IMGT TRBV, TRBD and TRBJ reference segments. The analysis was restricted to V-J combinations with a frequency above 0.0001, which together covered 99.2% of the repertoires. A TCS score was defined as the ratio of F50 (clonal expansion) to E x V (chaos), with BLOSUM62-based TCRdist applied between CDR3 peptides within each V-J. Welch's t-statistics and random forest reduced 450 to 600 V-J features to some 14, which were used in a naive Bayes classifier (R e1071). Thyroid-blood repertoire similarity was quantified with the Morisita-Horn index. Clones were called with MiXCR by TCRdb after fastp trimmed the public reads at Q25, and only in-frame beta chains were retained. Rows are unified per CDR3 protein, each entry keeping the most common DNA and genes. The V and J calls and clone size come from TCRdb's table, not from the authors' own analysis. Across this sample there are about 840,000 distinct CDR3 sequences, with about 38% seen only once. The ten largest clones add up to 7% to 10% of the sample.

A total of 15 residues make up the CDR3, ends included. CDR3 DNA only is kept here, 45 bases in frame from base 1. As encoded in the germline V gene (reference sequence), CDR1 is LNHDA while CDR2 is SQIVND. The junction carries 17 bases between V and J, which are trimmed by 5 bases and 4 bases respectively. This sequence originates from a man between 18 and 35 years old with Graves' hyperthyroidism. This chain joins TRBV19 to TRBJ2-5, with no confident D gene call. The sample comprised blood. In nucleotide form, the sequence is TGTGCCAGTAGTGTCGAAGCCCGACGATTAGAGACCCAGTACCTC. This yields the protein CASSVEARRLETQYL.